A single TCR beta chain is shown here with its context. This CDR3 comprises 14 residues. J was trimmed by 7 bases and V by 0 bases; bases with no gene match: 5. CDR1 and CDR2 from the germline V gene are SGDLS and YYNGEE. This specimen comes from a study of blood T cell repertoires in COVID-19. Overall study context: Collection of acute and convalescent COVID-19 samples took place in the United States, Italy and Spain. Sources were T cells, B-cell-depleted T cells, or PBMCs; the material itself was cDNA or gDNA.

Per the authors' pipeline: Scientists estimated how many nucleated cells there were by amplifying reference gene primers. Data came from immunoSEQ multiplex PCR; TCRdb stores just in-frame clones and leaves some out. D and trimming come from the DNA, and the V and J calls and clone size come from that table. The table shows around 19,000 clones, with 87% occurring only once. V is TRBV9 and J is TRBJ2-5; TRBD2 aligns across 8 bases. The sequence came from a human donor in a cohort sampled during active COVID-19. The donor label of this sample is uncertain. The material sequenced was peripheral blood. Here the CDR3 reads CASSVDGTSGTQYF. In nucleotides, the CDR3 is TGTGCCAGCAGCGTAGACGGGACTAGTGGGACCCAGTACTTC.